This TCR beta chain was sequenced during a study of cytomegalovirus exposure and HLA in healthy donors. Study-wide results and caveats: In vitro assays verified that a few CMV-associated chains recognized CMV antigens specifically.

V lost 6 bases to trimming and J lost 7 bases, with 17 bases between them. In germline, CDR1 is MNHEY, CDR2 SVGAGI. The CDR3 extends over 14 amino acids. As to this clone: Its specificity is unknown.

TCRdb's table, derived via immunoSEQ multiplex PCR, lists solely in-frame clones and lacks some. The data contain a few hundred thousand clones, approximately 88% of them singletons. The clonotype comes from a man aged 25 to 40 in good health and CMV-seronegative. The chain has TRBV6-5 and TRBJ2-3, with a tentative D call TRBD1 (5 bases). Material for sequencing was PBMCs. CDR3 region: CASRVDREPNTQYF. The CDR3, as DNA: TGTGCCAGCAGGGTAGACAGAGAACCCAATACGCAGTATTTT.